A single sample gave rise to the 30 T cell receptor beta chains below, sequenced in a study of spatial heterogeneity in lung cancer. Study-level points and caveats: One measure, the expanded intratumoral alpha and beta TCR count, tracked tumor mutation counts.

These TCRs' antigens remain unknown. TCRdb re-called the 5' RACE reads through MiXCR, storing one row per CDR3 protein. The table lists 20,000 to 30,000 distinct CDR3 sequences, under 10% of them singletons. Time point of the sample: sample taken at primary tumor resection. Sequences were derived from lung tumor tissue, sampled at surgery. These receptors came from a male donor with early-stage non-small cell lung cancer.

This clonotype was detected a few times. The J gene is TRBJ2-5, the V gene TRBV20-1; D remains ambiguous. Germline CDR1 reads DFQATT; CDR2 reads SNEGSKA (reference sequence). V lost 2 bases and J lost 3, with 10 bases in between. The CDR3 length is 13 residues. The CDR3 nucleotides read TGCAGTGCTAGACACAACTATAAAGAGACCCAGTACTTC. Protein product: CSARHNYKETQYF.

This clonotype was observed many times. The CDR3 sequence is CASSVTSGAAGSTGELFF. In DNA form, the CDR3 reads TGTGCCAGCAGCGTGACTAGCGGGGCAGCTGGGTCCACCGGGGAGCTGTTTTTT. This chain links TRBV9 with TRBJ2-2; 11 nucleotides match TRBD2. This CDR3 has 18 residues. Germline V lookup: CDR1 SGDLS, CDR2 YYNGEE. Trimming took 2 bases from V and 4 from J; bases not matched to a gene: 10.

In its sample, this clonotype was seen many times. The rearrangement links TRBV27 to TRBJ2-1; D is possibly TRBD2 (6 bases). V was pared by 6 bases and J by 7 bases, with 19 bases between. Germline lookup yields CDR1 MNHEY and CDR2 SMNVEV (reference sequence). This CDR3 is 15 amino acids long. As DNA, the CDR3 is TGTGCCAGCAGCCGCCGGGGGACGGGGTCTAATGAGCAGTTCTTC. Encoded protein: CASSRRGTGSNEQFF.

There are many counts of this clonotype. This chain's CDR3 is CSARVWGADTQYF. In DNA form, the CDR3 reads TGCAGTGCTAGAGTCTGGGGGGCAGATACGCAGTATTTT. The rearrangement joins TRBV20-1 to TRBJ2-3; tentative D call: TRBD2 (6 bases). The germline V and J ends were trimmed by 1 base and 4 bases, with 9 bases remaining between them. CDR1 and CDR2 from the germline V gene are DFQATT and SNEGSKA (reference sequence). The CDR3 contains 13 residues.

This clonotype was counted between two and nine times. This chain links TRBV7-3 with TRBJ2-1, with a tentative D call TRBD2 (5 bases). Trimming shortened V by 5 bases and J by 4 bases, and 15 bases separated the two germline ends. Germline V gives CDR1 SGHTA, CDR2 FQGTGA. This CDR3 is built from 15 residues. The CDR3 region is CASSTGLAFYNEQFF. CDR3 nucleotide sequence: TGTGCCAGCAGCACCGGACTGGCCTTTTACAATGAGCAGTTCTTC. The whole variable domain, remainder taken from reference TRBV7-3 and TRBJ2-1, is GAGVSQTPSNKVTEKGKYVELRCDPISGHTALYWYRQSLGQGPEFLIYFQGTGAADDSGLPNDRFFAVRPEGSVSTLKIQRTERGDSAVYLCASSTGLAFYNEQFFGPGTRLTVL.

This clonotype was observed many times. This chain joins TRBV5-4 and TRBJ2-5, with D perhaps assigned TRBD1 or TRBD2 (5 bases each). Trimming left V 0 bases short and J 3 bases short, with 9 bases between. The germline CDR1 and CDR2 sequences are SGHNT and YYREEE (reference sequence). CDR3 length: 14 amino acids. The chain's CDR3 is CASSLEGTKETQYF. CDR3 DNA sequence: TGTGCCAGCAGCTTGGAAGGGACCAAAGAGACCCAGTACTTC.

This clonotype was observed a handful of times. This chain joins TRBV20-1 and TRBJ2-5; possibly TRBD1 for D (5 bases). The V gene's germline CDR1 is DFQATT and CDR2 SNEGSKA (reference sequence). V dropped 4 bases and J dropped 2 bases, with 14 bases sitting between them. The CDR3 has 14 residues. The CDR3 loop reads CSAKDKAPQETQYF. The CDR3 DNA is TGCAGTGCTAAGGACAAGGCTCCTCAAGAGACCCAGTACTTC.

There are a few counts of this clonotype. The V and J genes are TRBV28 and TRBJ2-2; D ambiguous. Trimming stripped 6 bases from V and 6 bases from J, with 8 bases between. Looked up from germline, CDR1 is MDHEN and CDR2 is SYDVKM. The CDR3 covers 12 residues. CDR3 loop: CASRPVSGELFF. The DNA for the CDR3 is TGTGCCAGCAGACCGGTGTCCGGGGAGCTGTTTTTT.

The V and J genes are TRBV7-2 and TRBJ1-1; perhaps TRBD1 as D (5 bases). The CDR3 spans 14 residues. Germline CDR1 is SGHTA and CDR2 is FQGNSA. V dropped 10 bases and J dropped 4 bases, with 19 bases sitting between them. CDR3 in amino acids: CATQTTGRSTEAFF. CDR3 nucleotide sequence: TGTGCCACCCAGACGACGGGACGGTCCACTGAAGCTTTCTTT.

This clonotype was counted at least ten times. CDR3 protein: CASSPPTVYEQYF. CDR3 coding DNA: TGTGCCAGCTCACCACCGACAGTCTACGAGCAGTACTTC. The V gene is TRBV18, the J gene TRBJ2-7, with D possibly matching TRBD1 (5 bases). V was shortened by 0 bases and J by 3 bases, with 6 bases between the two germline ends. The CDR3 is 13 residues long. In germline, CDR1 is KGHSH, CDR2 LQKENI.

This clonotype was observed many times. The chain recombines TRBV28 with TRBJ2-7, with D maybe TRBD2 (5 bases). The germline V gene encodes CDR1 MDHEN and CDR2 SYDVKM. Trimming pared 2 bases from V and 5 bases from J, leaving 19 bases between. CDR3 length: 16 residues. This chain's CDR3 is CASSLHNQGLLNEQYF. The CDR3 nucleotides read TGTGCCAGCAGTTTACACAACCAAGGACTCTTGAACGAGCAGTACTTC.

Ten or more counts support this clonotype. This chain uses TRBV6-1 with TRBJ2-3; D possibly corresponds to TRBD1 (5 bases). Trimming removed 4 bases from V and 4 bases from J, with 12 bases in between. This CDR3 contains 14 residues. CDR1 is MNHNS, CDR2 SASEGT, per germline. CDR3 in amino acids: CASSGAAGPDTQYF. The CDR3 bases are TGTGCCAGCAGTGGGGCGGCAGGGCCAGATACGCAGTATTTT.

The sample holds a few counts of this clonotype. Here the CDR3 reads CASSPYGLGEGETQYF. As DNA, the CDR3 is TGTGCCAGCAGCCCCTACGGTCTGGGGGAGGGGGAGACCCAGTACTTC. The chain has TRBV7-2 and TRBJ2-5, with 7 bases lining up with TRBD2. This CDR3 spans 16 amino acids. The junction had 14 bases not matched to a gene; V was cut back by 5 bases and J by 5 bases. Germline-derived CDR1 and CDR2 are SGHTA and FQGNSA.

Ten or more counts support this clonotype. V is TRBV6-2 or TRBV6-3 and J is TRBJ2-5; D remains unclear. Trimming took off 8 bases at V and 3 bases at J, with 13 bases between the two ends. The CDR3 covers 13 residues. CDR1 is MNHEY and CDR2 is SVGEGT in the germline V gene. For the CDR3, the DNA is TGTGCCAGCTGTCACGCAATCAAAGAGACCCAGTACTTC. Protein: CASCHAIKETQYF.

In its sample, this clonotype was seen many times. The gene calls are TRBV18 and TRBJ2-5; no firm D call. Per germline, CDR1 KGHSH and CDR2 LQKENI. The length of the CDR3 is 12 residues. V shed 6 bases and J shed 5 bases, with 10 bases lying between them. Written as DNA, the CDR3 is TGTGCCAGCTCCGGGCAGGATGAGACCCAGTACTTC. Its protein product is CASSGQDETQYF.

This clonotype was counted at least ten times. The CDR3 DNA follows: TGTGCCAGCAGCAAGGAGGGCGGAGTTGGGGACACCATATATTTT. Translation: CASSKEGGVGDTIYF. The genes are TRBV2 and TRBJ1-3; unclear D gene. The CDR3 consists of 15 residues. Germline CDR1 is SNHLY and CDR2 is FYNNEI. V lost 6 bases and J 8 bases, leaving 20 bases between the germline ends.

This clonotype was counted many times. V is TRBV9 and J is TRBJ1-6; TRBD1 is a possible D gene (6 bases). Trimming took off 0 bases at V and 6 bases at J, with 16 bases between the two ends. CDR3 length: 17 residues. Germline loops: CDR1 SGDLS, CDR2 YYNGEE. As DNA, the CDR3 is TGTGCCAGCAGCGTAGTGGACAGCTCATCCCTTAATTCACCCCTCCACTTT. Amino acids: CASSVVDSSSLNSPLHF.

Many counts were recorded for this clonotype. The rearrangement uses TRBV6-2 or TRBV6-3 and TRBJ2-7; D perhaps matches TRBD1 (6 bases). V was cut by 7 bases and J by 1 base, with 14 bases left in between. The V gene's germline CDR1 is MNHEY and CDR2 SVGEGT. The length of the CDR3 is 14 residues. The CDR3 DNA reads as TGTGCCAGCACCCCCAGAAGGGGGTCCTACGAGCAGTACTTC. Translating it yields CASTPRRGSYEQYF.

In its sample, this clonotype was seen many times. The chain recombines TRBV20-1 with TRBJ2-3; D perhaps matches TRBD1 (6 bases). Deletions cut 1 base from V and 2 bases from J, with 19 bases between. Germline CDR1 is DFQATT and CDR2 is SNEGSKA (reference sequence). The CDR3 has 17 amino acids. CDR3 in DNA: TGCAGTGCTAGAGCCGACTCGGGACAACGACACACAGATACGCAGTATTTT. Protein product: CSARADSGQRHTDTQYF.

This clonotype was detected many times. This chain joins TRBV6-4 and TRBJ2-3, with TRBD2 matching 8 bases. The CDR3 is 14 amino acids. Germline-derived CDR1 and CDR2 are MRHNA and SNTAGT. The junction had 5 bases not matched to a gene; V was cut back by 6 bases and J by 3 bases. CDR3 sequence (DNA): TGTGCCAGCAGGGCGGGGGGCTCAACAGATACGCAGTATTTT. Translating it yields CASRAGGSTDTQYF.

This clonotype was recorded many times. The chain is built from TRBV20-1 and TRBJ1-5; 8 positions match TRBD1. V lost 3 bases, J lost 2 bases, and 12 bases stayed unmatched. The germline V gene encodes CDR1 DFQATT and CDR2 SNEGSKA (reference sequence). This CDR3 is 17 amino acids long. The CDR3 bases are TGCAGTGCTAGTGCTGGACAGGGCCTTTTGGGCAATCAGCCCCAGCATTTT. Translated: CSASAGQGLLGNQPQHF.

The V and J genes are TRBV7-9 and TRBJ2-4, with a possible D match to TRBD2 (5 bases). Trimming shortened V by 3 bases and J by 2 bases, and 11 bases separated the two germline ends. CDR3 length: 15 amino acids. Per the germline V gene, CDR1 is SEHNR and CDR2 is FQNEAQ (reference sequence). The CDR3 here is CASSLVEGTKNIQYF. As DNA, the CDR3 is TGTGCCAGCAGCTTGGTCGAGGGTACCAAAAACATTCAGTACTTC.

This clonotype showed up many times. The chain carries TRBV7-9 and TRBJ2-1; TRBD1 matches 9 bases. V trimming: 6 bases; J trimming: 8 bases; junction bases outside the gene matches: 11. This CDR3 contains 15 residues. Germline V gene sequence: CDR1 SEHNR, CDR2 FQNEAQ (reference sequence). The CDR3 bases are TGTGCCAGCAGGTTCGGGACAGGGAAGCTGGATGAGCAGTTCTTC. Its protein is CASRFGTGKLDEQFF.

In its sample, this clonotype was seen many times. J is TRBJ2-7 and V is TRBV7-2, with D uncertain. Trimming left V 5 bases short and J 4 bases short, with 15 bases between. Germline V gene sequence: CDR1 SGHTA, CDR2 FQGNSA. This CDR3 spans 14 amino acids. CDR3 bases: TGTGCCAGCAGCCCCCGGTGGGGTCGATACGAGCAGTACTTC. It is translated as CASSPRWGRYEQYF.

This clonotype has a single count. The V call is TRBV11-1, the J call TRBJ2-5; D might be TRBD1 (5 bases). V lost 1 base to trimming and J lost 3 bases, with 6 bases between them. Germline-derived CDR1 and CDR2 are SGHAT and FQDESV (reference sequence). This CDR3 has 13 residues. DNA for the CDR3: TGTGCCAGCAGCTTAGAAGGGGAAGAGACCCAGTACTTC. Its protein is CASSLEGEETQYF.

The V and J genes are TRBV11-2 and TRBJ2-3, with TRBD2 as a possible D gene (6 bases). V was shortened by 4 bases and J by 11 bases, with 10 bases between the two germline ends. Germline V CDR1 and CDR2: SGHAT, FQNNGV. The CDR3 spans 11 residues. The CDR3 loop is CASSSRDWQYF. CDR3 sequence (DNA): TGTGCCAGCAGCTCCCGGGACTGGCAGTATTTT.

The table lists this clonotype with a few counts. J is TRBJ2-3 and V is TRBV3-1; TRBD2 aligns across 10 bases. V lost 1 base, J lost 6 bases, and 13 bases stayed unmatched. Germline CDR1 is LGHDT and CDR2 is YNNKEL (reference sequence). This CDR3 is 18 amino acids long. The CDR3 bases are TGTGCCAGCAGCCAAGGGGTTGCTCTAGCGGGGGTTGAGGATACGCAGTATTTT. Its translation is CASSQGVALAGVEDTQYF.

V and J are TRBV12-3 or TRBV12-4 and TRBJ2-2; no definite D call. V was cut by 6 bases and J by 7 bases, with 9 bases left in between. The CDR3 is 12 residues long. The CDR3 here is CASRRVDGELFF. The CDR3 coding sequence is TGTGCCAGCAGGCGAGTTGACGGGGAGCTGTTTTTT.

This clonotype was observed at least ten times. V is TRBV28 and J is TRBJ1-2; D is undetermined. Trimming took off 6 bases at V and 4 bases at J, with 6 bases between the two ends. The CDR3 totals 11 residues. Germline CDR1 and CDR2: MDHEN and SYDVKM. The CDR3 DNA reads as TGTGCCAGCAGGGGTGTCTATGGCTACACCTTC. Protein: CASRGVYGYTF.

The V and J genes are TRBV7-2 and TRBJ2-7; D gene uncertain. The CDR3 totals 16 residues. Trimming left V 0 bases short and J 3 bases short, with 15 bases between. Germline-derived CDR1 and CDR2 are SGHTA and FQGNSA. This chain's CDR3 is CASSLAPPPTNYEQYF. The CDR3 region has the DNA TGTGCCAGCAGCTTAGCCCCTCCTCCGACGAACTACGAGCAGTACTTC.